Listed below are T cell receptor beta chains from one sample, sequenced in a study of T cell repertoires in cytomegalovirus infection. These TCRs are of unknown antigen specificity. TCRdb called the reads again in MiXCR, with one record for every CDR3 protein. Found here are around 900,000 distinct CDR3 sequences, roughly 30% of them singletons; the top ten hold around an eighth. The starting material was cultured CD8+ T cells from PBMCs, obtained from culture after CMV antigen stimulation. Source of these receptors: a human donor in good health (CMV status not recorded). Some clones in this sample may be carry-over from other donors' samples. Each CDR3 is given with its conserved first and last residue. The D gene is left open where the match is weak. Size values are once, few and many counts, or a class for expanded clones, and some rows have none.

d_gene: .; v_gene: TRBV7-9; j_gene: TRBJ2-7; abundance: few; CDR3nt: TGTGCCAGCAGCTTAACTACAGACAGTCCCTACGAGCAGTACTTC; CDR3aa: CASSLTTDSPYEQYF
d_gene: TRBD1; v_gene: TRBV27; j_gene: TRBJ2-7; abundance: .; CDR3nt: TGTGCCAGCAGTCCCAGTACAGGGGTCGAGCAGTACTTC; CDR3aa: CASSPSTGVEQYF
d_gene: TRBD2; v_gene: TRBV28; j_gene: TRBJ2-4; abundance: many; CDR3nt: TGTGCCAGCAGTTTACTACTAGCGGGGAACAAAAACATTCAGTACTTC; CDR3aa: CASSLLLAGNKNIQYF
d_gene: TRBD2; v_gene: TRBV6-6; j_gene: TRBJ2-7; abundance: .; CDR3nt: TGTGCCAGCAGCTCTCGGGCTAGCGGCTACGAGCAGTACTTC; CDR3aa: CASSSRASGYEQYF
d_gene: .; v_gene: TRBV4-1; j_gene: TRBJ1-5; abundance: .; CDR3nt: TGCGCCAGCAGCCGGGGGGTCGAACAGCCCCAGCATTTT; CDR3aa: CASSRGVEQPQHF
d_gene: .; v_gene: TRBV4-2; j_gene: TRBJ1-4; abundance: few; CDR3nt: TGTGCCAGCAGCCAAGTTAGTTGGGAAAAACTGTTTTTT; CDR3aa: CASSQVSWEKLFF
d_gene: .; v_gene: TRBV12-3/TRBV12-4; j_gene: TRBJ2-3; abundance: many; CDR3nt: TGTGCCAGCAGTCCCGGGACCCTCACAGATACGCAGTATTTT; CDR3aa: CASSPGTLTDTQYF
d_gene: .; v_gene: TRBV19; j_gene: TRBJ1-2; abundance: .; CDR3nt: TGTGCCAGTAGCAACCACCTCGACAGCCTCCTTAACTATGGCTACACCTTC; CDR3aa: CASSNHLDSLLNYGYTF
d_gene: .; v_gene: TRBV27; j_gene: TRBJ1-4; abundance: .; CDR3nt: TGTGCCAGCAGTTTATTCCGGCGGGAAAAACTGTTTTTT; CDR3aa: CASSLFRREKLFF
d_gene: .; v_gene: TRBV12-5; j_gene: TRBJ2-3; abundance: .; CDR3nt: TGTGCTAGTGTACAATTAGATACGCAGTATTTT; CDR3aa: CASVQLDTQYF
d_gene: TRBD2; v_gene: TRBV7-9; j_gene: TRBJ2-1; abundance: few; CDR3nt: TGTGCCAGCAGCTCGCGACCGGGACTAGCGGGGGGGCCCTATGAGCAGTTCTTC; CDR3aa: CASSSRPGLAGGPYEQFF
d_gene: TRBD2; v_gene: TRBV28; j_gene: TRBJ2-3; abundance: .; CDR3nt: TGTGCCAGCAATCCAGCGGGGGGGGATACGCAGTATTTT; CDR3aa: CASNPAGGDTQYF
d_gene: TRBD2; v_gene: TRBV7-8; j_gene: TRBJ2-3; abundance: many; CDR3nt: TGTGCCAGCAGCCTGTCTAGCGGGGGGGCCCCAGATACGCAGTATTTT; CDR3aa: CASSLSSGGAPDTQYF
d_gene: .; v_gene: TRBV6-6; j_gene: TRBJ1-1; abundance: few; CDR3nt: TGTGCCAGCAGGGGGATAGGGCACACTGAAGCTTTCTTT; CDR3aa: CASRGIGHTEAFF
d_gene: .; v_gene: TRBV27; j_gene: TRBJ2-1; abundance: few; CDR3nt: TGTGCCAGCAGGCGAGCGTCGGAGAGCTCCTACAATGAGCAGTTCTTC; CDR3aa: CASRRASESSYNEQFF
d_gene: .; v_gene: TRBV6-1; j_gene: TRBJ2-7; abundance: .; CDR3nt: TGTGCCAGCAGTGATGTCGATATGATCCGGCAGTACTTC; CDR3aa: CASSDVDMIRQYF
d_gene: .; v_gene: TRBV29-1; j_gene: TRBJ2-5; abundance: .; CDR3nt: TGTAGCGTCTACAAAGAGGACGGAGAGACCCAGTACTTC; CDR3aa: CSVYKEDGETQYF
d_gene: .; v_gene: TRBV2; j_gene: TRBJ1-5; abundance: .; CDR3nt: TGTGCCAGCGTAGGGCGCAAGGGGTCACGCCAGCCCCAGCATTTT; CDR3aa: CASVGRKGSRQPQHF